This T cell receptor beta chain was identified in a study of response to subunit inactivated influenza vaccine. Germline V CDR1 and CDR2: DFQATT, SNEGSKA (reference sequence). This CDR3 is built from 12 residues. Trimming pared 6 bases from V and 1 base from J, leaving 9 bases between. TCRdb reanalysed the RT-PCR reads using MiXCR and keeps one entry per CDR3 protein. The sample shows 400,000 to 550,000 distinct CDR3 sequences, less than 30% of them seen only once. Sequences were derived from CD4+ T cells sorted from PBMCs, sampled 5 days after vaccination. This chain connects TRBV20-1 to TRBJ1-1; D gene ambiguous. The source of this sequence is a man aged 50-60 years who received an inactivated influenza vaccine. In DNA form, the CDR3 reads TGCAGTGCCGGAAGGAAGAACACTGAAGCTTTCTTT. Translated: CSAGRKNTEAFF.